The text below deals with one TCR beta chain. The antigen is undetermined. Selected positively for CCR7 and CD45RO-negative, naive CD8 cells excluded terminally differentiated effector memory CD45RA+ cells. This sample is drawn from a study of shared clonotypes between healthy human individuals. Clones were sequenced by immunoSEQ multiplex PCR, and TCRdb holds only the in-frame ones, with some missing. The sample includes roughly 2 million clones, over 85% seen only once; the top ten take roughly 1.1%. The study's findings and limits: Naive subsets generally exceeded memory subsets in estimated richness.

This receptor was identified in a young man in good health. The sample taken for sequencing was naive CD8+ T cells sorted from blood.

The CDR3 spells CASSYSTSVGELFF. The DNA for the CDR3 is TGTGCCAGCAGTTACTCGACTTCCGTTGGGGAGCTGTTTTTT. The chain couples TRBV6-5 to TRBJ2-2; D is uncertain. CDR1 is MNHEY and CDR2 is SVGAGI in the germline V gene. V was trimmed by 0 bases and J by 8 bases, leaving 10 bases between them. The CDR3 covers 14 residues.